Below, one TCR beta chain is given with its context. This sample is drawn from a study of blood T cell repertoires in COVID-19. The wider study: Acute-phase and convalescent COVID-19 samples originated in the United States, Italy and Spain.

The CDR3 is 14 residues long. Germline lookup yields CDR1 SGHDT and CDR2 YYEEEE. The V and J ends lost 5 bases and 3 bases, in that order; junction bases with no gene match: 4. The protocol was immunoSEQ multiplex PCR, while the TCRdb copy is restricted to in-frame clones and leaves out a portion. Of about 80,000 clones in the sample, around 82% were seen once. The clonotype was recovered from an elderly man with active or convalescent COVID-19. Sequenced input: peripheral blood. This chain joins TRBV5-6 and TRBJ2-7; 11 bases match TRBD2. The DNA of the CDR3 is TGTGCCAGCAGACCCGGACTAGCGGGCTACGAGCAGTACTTC. It translates to CASRPGLAGYEQYF.